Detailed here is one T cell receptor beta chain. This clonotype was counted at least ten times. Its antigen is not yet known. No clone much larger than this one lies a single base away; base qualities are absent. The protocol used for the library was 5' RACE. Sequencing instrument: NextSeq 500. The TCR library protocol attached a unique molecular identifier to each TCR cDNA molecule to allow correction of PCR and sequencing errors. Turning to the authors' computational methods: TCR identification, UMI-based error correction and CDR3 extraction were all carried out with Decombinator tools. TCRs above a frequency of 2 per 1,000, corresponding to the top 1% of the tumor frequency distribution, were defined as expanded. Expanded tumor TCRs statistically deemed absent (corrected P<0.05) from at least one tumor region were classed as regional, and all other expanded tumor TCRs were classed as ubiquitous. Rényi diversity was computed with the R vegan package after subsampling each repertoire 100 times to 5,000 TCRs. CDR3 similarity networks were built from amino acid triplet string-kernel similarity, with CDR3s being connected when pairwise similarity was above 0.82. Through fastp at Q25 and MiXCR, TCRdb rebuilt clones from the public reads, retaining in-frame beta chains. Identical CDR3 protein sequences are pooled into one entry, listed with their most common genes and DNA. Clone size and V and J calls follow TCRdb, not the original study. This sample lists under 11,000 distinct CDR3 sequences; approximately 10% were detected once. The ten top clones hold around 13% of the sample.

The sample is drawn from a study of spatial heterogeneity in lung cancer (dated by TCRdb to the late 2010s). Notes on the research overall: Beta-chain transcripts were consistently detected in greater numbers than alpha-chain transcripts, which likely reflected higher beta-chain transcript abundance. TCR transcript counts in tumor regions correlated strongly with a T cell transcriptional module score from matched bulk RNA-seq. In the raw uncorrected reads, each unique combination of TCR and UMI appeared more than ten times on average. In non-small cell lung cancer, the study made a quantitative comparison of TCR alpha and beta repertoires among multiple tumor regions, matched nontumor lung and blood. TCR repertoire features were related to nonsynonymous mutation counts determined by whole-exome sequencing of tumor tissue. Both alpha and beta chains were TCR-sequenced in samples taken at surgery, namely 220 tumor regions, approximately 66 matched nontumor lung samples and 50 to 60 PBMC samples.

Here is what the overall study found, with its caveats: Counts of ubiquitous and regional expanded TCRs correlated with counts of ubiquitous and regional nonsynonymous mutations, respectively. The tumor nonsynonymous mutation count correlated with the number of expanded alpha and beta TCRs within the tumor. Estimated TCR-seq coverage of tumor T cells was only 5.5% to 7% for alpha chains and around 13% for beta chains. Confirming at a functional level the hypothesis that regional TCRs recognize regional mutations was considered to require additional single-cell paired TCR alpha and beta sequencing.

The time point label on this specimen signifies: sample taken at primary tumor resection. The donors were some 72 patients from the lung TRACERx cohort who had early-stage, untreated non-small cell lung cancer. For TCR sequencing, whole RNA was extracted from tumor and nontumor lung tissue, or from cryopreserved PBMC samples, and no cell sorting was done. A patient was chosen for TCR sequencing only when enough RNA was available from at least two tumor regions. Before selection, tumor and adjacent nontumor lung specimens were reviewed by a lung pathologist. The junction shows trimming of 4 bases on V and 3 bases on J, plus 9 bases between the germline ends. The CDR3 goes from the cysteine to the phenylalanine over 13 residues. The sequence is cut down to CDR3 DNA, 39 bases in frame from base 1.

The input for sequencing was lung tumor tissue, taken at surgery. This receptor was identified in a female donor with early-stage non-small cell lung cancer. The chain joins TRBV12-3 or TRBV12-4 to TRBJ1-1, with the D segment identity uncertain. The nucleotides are TGTGCCAGCAGTTGGAACTGGGACACTGAAGCTTTCTTT. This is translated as CASSWNWDTEAFF.